This entry concerns a single TCR beta chain. Its antigen is unidentified. Libraries were prepared by immunoSEQ multiplex PCR; TCRdb keeps only in-frame clonotypes and omits some of them. There are more than 95,000 clones in the sample; about 90% occur only once, and 1.6% lies in the top ten. The sample comes from a study of T cell responses to AZD1222 COVID-19 vaccine. Regarding the study as a whole: Scientists sampled the repertoires only once the peak T cell response had passed. Clonal diversity may have been underestimated, and the donors were mostly white British, with more females than males.

CDR1 MNHEY and CDR2 SMNVEV come from the germline V gene (reference sequence). V gave up 3 bases and J gave up 3 bases, with 12 bases separating them. This CDR3 has 14 residues. The chain has TRBV27 and TRBJ2-7; D gene uncertain. This clonotype was sampled from an adult who received the AZD1222 COVID-19 vaccine. The specimen was peripheral blood, collected 28 days after the second AZD1222 dose. This CDR3 reads CASSFRGTNYEQYF. The DNA of the CDR3 is TGTGCCAGCAGTTTTAGAGGTACCAACTACGAGCAGTACTTC.